The next 30 T cell receptor beta chains were all read from a single sample in a study of cytomegalovirus exposure and HLA in healthy donors. Clones were sequenced by immunoSEQ multiplex PCR, and TCRdb holds only the in-frame ones, with some missing. This table holds 120,000 or so clones, roughly 89% found once. The sequenced sample was PBMCs. The receptors were gathered from a young woman in good health and CMV-seronegative.

The rearrangement joins TRBV23-1 to TRBJ2-7; D is undetermined. TRBV23-1 is sorted into the ORF group, with uncertain function. This CDR3 is built from 15 residues. The V and J ends lost 0 bases and 4 bases respectively, with 13 bases between them. CDR3 residues: CASSQSTTTGYEQYF. The CDR3 DNA reads TGCGCCAGCAGTCAATCGACGACAACTGGGTACGAGCAGTACTTC.

The chain recombines TRBV6-5 with TRBJ2-3; TRBD2 agrees at 10 bases. The germline CDR1 and CDR2 sequences are MNHEY and SVGAGI. V shed 4 bases, J shed 5 bases, and the junction held 9 bases outside the gene matches. The CDR3 sequence is 16 residues long. The CDR3 DNA is TGTGCCAGCAGTTCAACTAGCGGGGCAGCACGAGATACGCAGTATTTT. As protein: CASSSTSGAARDTQYF.

This clone was counted a few times. V usage is TRBV6-5 and J usage is TRBJ1-2, with a weak D call TRBD1 (5 bases). V lost 5 bases to trimming and J lost 6 bases, with 13 bases between them. This CDR3 contains 13 residues. Germline CDR1 and CDR2: MNHEY and SVGAGI. The DNA of the CDR3 is TGTGCCAGCAGTCCTCTTCAGGGCCATGGCTACACCTTC. Translating it yields CASSPLQGHGYTF.

The rearrangement joins TRBV9 to TRBJ2-7; the D gene is possibly TRBD1 (7 bases). V was trimmed by 0 bases and J by 3 bases, leaving 10 bases between them. The CDR3 length is 14 residues. Germline assignment: CDR1 SGDLS and CDR2 YYNGEE. CDR3 region: CASSVAGGYYEQYF. In DNA, the CDR3 is TGTGCCAGCAGCGTAGCAGGGGGGTACTACGAGCAGTACTTC. Full variable domain (missing parts from reference TRBV9 and TRBJ2-7): DSGVTQTPKHLITATGQRVTLRCSPRSGDLSVYWYQQSLDQGLQFLIQYYNGEERAKGNILERFSAQQFPDLHSELNLSSLELGDSALYFCASSVAGGYYEQYFGPGTRLTVT.

The J gene is TRBJ2-5, the V gene TRBV15; D possibly corresponds to TRBD2 (6 bases). V gave up 0 bases and J gave up 2 bases, with 25 bases separating them. Germline V gene sequence: CDR1 LNHNV, CDR2 YYDKDF (reference sequence). The CDR3 is made up of 20 amino acids. CDR3 in amino acids: CATSRDLLGVAGRQQETQYF. As DNA, the CDR3 is TGTGCCACCAGCAGAGATCTTTTGGGCGTGGCGGGGCGGCAACAAGAGACCCAGTACTTC.

The sample holds one count of this clone. This chain joins TRBV6-5 and TRBJ2-1; no reliable D call. V lost 8 bases, J lost 10 bases, and 9 bases lay in between. Germline V gene lookup returns CDR1 MNHEY and CDR2 SVGAGI. CDR3 length: 10 residues. CDR3 nucleotides: TGTGCCAGCGGCCCCGGGGAGCAGTTCTTC. Its protein product is CASGPGEQFF.

V is TRBV18 and J is TRBJ1-5, with 9 bases fitting TRBD1. With V trimmed by 3 bases and J by 9 bases, 6 bases remained unmatched. There are 14 residues in the CDR3. Germline CDR1 is KGHSH and CDR2 is LQKENI. The CDR3 DNA is TGTGCCAGCTCACCCCAAGACAGGGGGATGCCCCAGCATTTT. Residues: CASSPQDRGMPQHF.

This chain links TRBV13 with TRBJ2-7; 12 nucleotides align to TRBD2. Per germline, CDR1 PRHDT and CDR2 FYEKMQ (reference sequence). CDR3 length: 15 residues. V was pared by 5 bases and J by 3 bases, with 5 bases of the junction left unmatched. The CDR3 bases are TGTGCCAGCAGCACCCGACTAGCGGGGGACTACGAGCAGTACGTC. This sequence encodes CASSTRLAGDYEQYV.

V gene TRBV7-2 combines with J gene TRBJ2-3; a weak D match, TRBD2 (6 bases). Trimming removed 5 bases from V and 2 bases from J, with 14 bases in between. The CDR3 loop spans 15 amino acids. Germline V gene lookup returns CDR1 SGHTA and CDR2 FQGNSA. CDR3 sequence reads: CASSLVAGFTDTQYF. CDR3 coding DNA: TGTGCCAGCAGCCTCGTGGCGGGATTCACAGATACGCAGTATTTT.

The chain has TRBV7-9 and TRBJ2-2; D is possibly TRBD2 (6 bases). CDR3 size: 12 residues. V shed 8 bases and J shed 4 bases, with 8 bases lying between them. Germline values: CDR1 SEHNR, CDR2 FQNEAQ (reference sequence). The CDR3 sequence is CASFGGTGELFF. The DNA of the CDR3 is TGTGCCAGCTTCGGGGGCACCGGGGAGCTGTTTTTT.

In its sample, this clone was seen once. The rearrangement joins TRBV7-9 to TRBJ2-7, with 11 bases lining up with TRBD2. CDR3 length: 16 amino acids. Germline V gene lookup returns CDR1 SEHNR and CDR2 FQNEAQ (reference sequence). The junction had 6 bases not matched to a gene; V was cut back by 3 bases and J by 2 bases. CDR3 in DNA: TGTGCCAGCAGCTTGAGGACTAGCGGGTCTCCCTACGAGCAGTACTTC. Translated, it gives CASSLRTSGSPYEQYF.

This clone was seen only once. The junction and the germline gene differ at one end; a read error may be behind it. This chain uses TRBV28 with TRBJ2-7; TRBD1 matches at 10 bases. Germline CDR1 and CDR2: MDHEN and SYDVKM. The CDR3 spans 14 residues. CDR3 region: CASSRDRGSDEQYF. The CDR3 DNA reads as TGTGCCAGCAGTAGGGACAGGGGCTCCGACGAGCAGTACTTC. Filled out from reference TRBV28 and TRBJ2-7, the complete variable domain reads DVKVTQSSRYLVKRTGEKVFLECVQDMDHENMFWYRQDPGLGLRLIYFSYDVKMKEKGDIPEGYSVSREKKERFSLILESASTNQTSMYLCASSRDRGSDEQYFGPGTRLTVT.

The chain employs TRBV7-9 and TRBJ2-1; D gene unclear. V lost 1 base and J lost 0, with 7 bases in between. The CDR3 is 15 amino acids. Germline V gene sequence: CDR1 SEHNR, CDR2 FQNEAQ (reference sequence). The CDR3 bases are TGTGCCAGCAGCTTAGTTCAGGTCTCCTACAATGAGCAGTTCTTC. As protein: CASSLVQVSYNEQFF.

This chain uses TRBV11-3 with TRBJ2-2; 15 bases are shared with TRBD2. CDR1 SGHNT and CDR2 YENEEA come from the germline V gene. Trimming at V came to 4 bases and at J to 7 bases, leaving 4 bases not matched to a gene. The CDR3 extends over 16 amino acids. The CDR3 loop reads CASSSPGLAGGGELFF. CDR3 bases: TGTGCCAGCAGCTCACCGGGACTAGCGGGGGGCGGGGAGCTGTTTTTT. The full variable domain, in which reference TRBV11-3 and TRBJ2-2 provide the parts outside the CDR3, is EAGVVQSPRYKIIEKKQPVAFWCNPISGHNTLYWYLQNLGQGPELLIRYENEEAVDDSQLPKDRFSAERLKGVDSTLKIQPAELGDSAVYLCASSSPGLAGGGELFFGEGSRLTVL.

The CDR3 DNA sequence: TGTGCCAGCAGTTATGGTACGGGAGGGACCTACGAGCAGTACTTC. Translating gives CASSYGTGGTYEQYF. The rearrangement joins TRBV6-5 to TRBJ2-7, with 8 positions matching TRBD2. The CDR3 has 15 residues. Germline CDR1 reads MNHEY; CDR2 reads SVGAGI. The V gene end was trimmed by 3 bases and the J gene end by 2 bases; junction bases not matched to a gene: 6.

This chain joins TRBV6-5 and TRBJ2-7; D is unresolved. With 0 bases removed from V and 3 bases from J, the gap between germline ends came to 12 bases. Germline loops: CDR1 MNHEY, CDR2 SVGAGI. This CDR3 is 15 amino acids long. The chain's CDR3 is CASSYSRLEGYEQYF. CDR3 in DNA: TGTGCCAGCAGTTACTCGAGGCTAGAAGGCTACGAGCAGTACTTC.

This chain joins TRBV19 and TRBJ1-2; D gene ambiguous. Germline assignment: CDR1 LNHDA and CDR2 SQIVND (reference sequence). The CDR3 has 15 residues. Trimming took 4 bases from V and 6 from J, leaving 18 bases between them. CDR3 DNA: TGTGCCAGTAGTACCGCTCCCACGGGTTTGGATGGCTACACCTTC. Translating gives CASSTAPTGLDGYTF. Drawing the rest from reference TRBV19 and TRBJ1-2, the complete variable domain is DGGITQSPKYLFRKEGQNVTLSCEQNLNHDAMYWYRQDPGQGLRLIYYSQIVNDFQKGDIAEGYSVSREKKESFPLTVTSAQKNPTAFYLCASSTAPTGLDGYTFGSGTRLTVV.

The chain couples TRBV15 to TRBJ1-4, with 9 bases identical to TRBD1. CDR3 size: 14 residues. Germline loops: CDR1 LNHNV, CDR2 YYDKDF (reference sequence). V shed 4 bases and J 6 bases; nucleotides not matched to a gene: 3. In DNA, the CDR3 is TGTGCCACCAGCATAAGACAGGGGGATGAAAAACTGTTTTTT. Its translation: CATSIRQGDEKLFF.

This chain joins TRBV6-6 and TRBJ2-5; D might be TRBD2 (5 bases). Germline CDR1 MNHNY, CDR2 SVGAGI (reference sequence). The CDR3 extends over 14 amino acids. The V gene lost 6 bases and the J gene lost 5 bases, with 16 bases spanning the gap. The CDR3 is CASRTAGNVETQYF. CDR3 DNA sequence: TGTGCCAGCAGAACCGCGGGTAATGTGGAGACCCAGTACTTC.

The table lists this clone with a count of one. V gene TRBV7-2 combines with J gene TRBJ2-1; 13 bases match TRBD2. CDR1 is SGHTA, CDR2 FQGNSA, per germline. CDR3 length equals 16 residues. V was clipped by 0 bases and J by 8 bases; unmatched bases: 4. DNA for the CDR3: TGTGCCAGCAGCTTAGCGCAAACTAGCGGGAGGGATGAGCAGTTCTTC. Translating it yields CASSLAQTSGRDEQFF.

This rearrangement joins TRBV2 to TRBJ2-1; the match to TRBD1 covers 9 bases. CDR1 is SNHLY and CDR2 is FYNNEI in the germline V gene. With V trimmed by 1 base and J by 7 bases, 5 bases remained unmatched. This CDR3 comprises 15 residues. The CDR3 region has the DNA TGTGCCAGCAGTGAAGAACAGGGGGCGATGAATGAGCAGTTCTTC. It translates to CASSEEQGAMNEQFF. The variable domain in full, completed from reference TRBV2 and TRBJ2-1, reads EPEVTQTPSHQVTQMGQEVILRCVPISNHLYFYWYRQILGQKVEFLVSFYNNEISEKSEIFDDQFSVERPDGSNFTLKIRSTKLEDSAMYFCASSEEQGAMNEQFFGPGTRLTVL.

V usage is TRBV9 and J usage is TRBJ2-1, with 7 bases identical to TRBD1. Germline assignment: CDR1 SGDLS and CDR2 YYNGEE. The CDR3 totals 16 residues. V trimming: 0 bases; J trimming: 4 bases; junction bases outside the gene matches: 7. The CDR3 here is CASSVALGTAYNEQFF. The CDR3 region has the DNA TGTGCCAGCAGCGTAGCCTTGGGGACAGCTTACAATGAGCAGTTCTTC.

V gene TRBV30 combines with J gene TRBJ1-6; D gene unclear. This CDR3 contains 13 residues. The germline V and J ends were trimmed by 0 bases and 8 bases, with 8 bases remaining between them. Per germline, CDR1 GTSNPN and CDR2 SVGIG (reference sequence). CDR3 DNA: TGTGCCTGGAGTGTACATTCTGATTCACCCCTCCACTTT. Its translation: CAWSVHSDSPLHF.

V and J are TRBV4-1 and TRBJ1-2, with D perhaps matching TRBD1 (6 bases). The germline V gene encodes CDR1 MGHRA and CDR2 YSYEKL. V was pared by 2 bases and J by 0 bases, with 19 bases between. This CDR3 spans 18 amino acids. CDR3 nucleotide sequence: TGCGCCAGCAGCCAACCGGACAGTCTCATCGCACCTAACTATGGCTACACCTTC. Translated: CASSQPDSLIAPNYGYTF.

The chain uses TRBV6-5 and TRBJ2-3; D not certain. The CDR3 has 11 residues. CDR1 is MNHEY and CDR2 is SVGAGI in the germline V gene. The V and J ends lost 7 bases and 5 bases respectively, with 7 bases between them. The CDR3 loop reads CASTFGDTQYF. CDR3 in DNA: TGTGCCAGCACATTCGGAGATACGCAGTATTTT.

The CDR3 DNA is TGTGCCAGCAGCTTACTGGTCGCGGCTAGCACAGATACGCAGTATTTT. Its translation is CASSLLVAASTDTQYF. The V call is TRBV7-9, the J call TRBJ2-3; D is uncertain. V was shortened by 2 bases and J by 0 bases, with 12 bases between the two germline ends. The CDR3 runs 16 residues. The germline CDR1 and CDR2 sequences are SEHNR and FQNEAQ (reference sequence).

The rearrangement uses TRBV6-5 and TRBJ1-2; possibly TRBD1 for D (6 bases). The CDR3 covers 15 residues. Germline V CDR1 and CDR2: MNHEY, SVGAGI. V was trimmed by 10 bases and J by 4 bases, leaving 22 bases between them. The CDR3 spells CATGREGGVVYGYTF. CDR3 sequence (DNA): TGTGCCACCGGGAGAGAGGGGGGGGTGGTCTATGGCTACACCTTC.

This clone was found a few times. The gene calls are TRBV4-1 and TRBJ1-3; 8 bases map to TRBD1. V lost 4 bases and J lost 0; bases outside the gene matches: 2. The CDR3 is made up of 15 amino acids. Germline V CDR1 and CDR2: MGHRA, YSYEKL. The DNA of the CDR3 is TGCGCCAGCAGCCCCGACAGGGGCTCTGGAAACACCATATATTTT. This gives the protein CASSPDRGSGNTIYF.

The CDR3 is CAWRAPGSYEQYV. The CDR3 DNA sequence: TGTGCCTGGAGAGCACCCGGGTCCTACGAGCAGTACGTC. This chain joins TRBV30 and TRBJ2-7; D is uncertain. The germline V and J ends were trimmed by 3 bases and 1 base, with 10 bases remaining between them. The CDR3 is made up of 13 amino acids. The germline CDR1 and CDR2 sequences are GTSNPN and SVGIG (reference sequence).

The chain employs TRBV10-2 and TRBJ2-7, with a weak D call TRBD2 (7 bases). Germline CDR1 is WSHSY and CDR2 is SAAADI. The CDR3 is 17 amino acids. Trimming took 3 bases from V and 7 from J, leaving 25 bases between them. The CDR3 nucleotides are TGCGCCAGCAGTGAATTGGGGGGGGCCCCCTCTCGGGATGAGCAGTACGTC. This encodes CASSELGGAPSRDEQYV.